The next 31 T cell receptor beta chains were all read from a single sample in a study of blood T cell repertoires in COVID-19. Method: immunoSEQ multiplex PCR; TCRdb's copy keeps in-frame clones and lacks some. Seen here are under 200,000 clones, roughly 90% observed once, and the top ten hold approximately 8.1%. Sample: PBMCs or T cells enriched from blood (not recorded which). The receptor set was obtained from a woman aged 18-29 years who had recovered from COVID-19.

The J gene is TRBJ2-5, the V gene TRBV6-5; TRBD1 matches 9 bases. With 0 bases clipped from V and 10 bases from J, the junction kept 6 bases outside the gene matches. Germline CDR1 is MNHEY and CDR2 is SVGAGI. There are 14 residues in the CDR3. CDR3: CASSYSGQGPGQYF. Written as DNA, the CDR3 is TGTGCCAGCAGTTACTCGGGACAGGGCCCCGGCCAGTACTTC.

The chain recombines TRBV12-5 with TRBJ1-1; D remains ambiguous. Per germline, CDR1 LGHNT and CDR2 FRNRAP. The length of the CDR3 is 13 residues. V lost 6 bases and J 1 base, leaving 9 bases between the germline ends. CDR3 residues: CASGATANTEAFF. The CDR3 DNA sequence: TGTGCTAGTGGCGCGACTGCGAACACTGAAGCTTTCTTT. Together with reference TRBV12-5 and TRBJ1-1, the CDR3 gives the full variable domain: DARVTQTPRHKVTEMGQEVTMRCQPILGHNTVFWYRQTMMQGLELLAYFRNRAPLDDSGMPKDRFSAEMPDATLATLKIQPSEPRDSAVYFCASGATANTEAFFGQGTRLTVV.

The chain employs TRBV6-1 and TRBJ1-5; D call uncertain. Trimming cost V 2 bases and J 2 bases, with 10 bases left between them. The germline CDR1 and CDR2 sequences are MNHNS and SASEGT. The CDR3 has 15 amino acids. CDR3 loop: CASSERVSRNQPQHF. CDR3 bases: TGTGCCAGCAGTGAACGTGTCAGTCGCAATCAGCCCCAGCATTTT.

As regards this clone: A read error may produce the germline difference seen at one junction end. The chain has TRBV3-1 (or the pseudogene TRBV3-2) and TRBJ2-1, with 11 bases lining up with TRBD2. CDR3 length: 15 residues. Germline loops: CDR1 LGHDT, CDR2 YNNKEL (reference sequence). CDR3 in DNA: TGTGCCAGCAGCCAAGAGCTAGCGGGGGGCAGCCGGAAGGTCTTC. It yields the protein CASSQELAGGSRKVF.

V is TRBV3-1 (or the pseudogene TRBV3-2) and J is TRBJ2-1; 9 nucleotides match TRBD2. V shed 4 bases and J 8 bases; nucleotides not matched to a gene: 12. The V gene's germline CDR1 is LGHDT and CDR2 YNNKEL (reference sequence). This CDR3 region has 16 residues. The CDR3 loop reads CASSPLAGGHNDEQFF. DNA for the CDR3: TGTGCCAGCAGCCCACTCGCGGGGGGGCATAACGATGAGCAGTTCTTC.

This sequence joins TRBV5-1 and TRBJ1-1; 7 bases agree with TRBD1. The CDR3 totals 15 residues. Germline V lookup: CDR1 SGHRS, CDR2 YFSETQ. J gave up 5 bases and V 4 bases, and 11 bases lay outside the gene matches. The CDR3 sequence: CASSKGAPGRTEAFF. In DNA, the CDR3 is TGCGCCAGCAGCAAGGGGGCGCCCGGGAGAACTGAAGCTTTCTTT.

This rearrangement joins TRBV6-1 to TRBJ1-6; D possibly corresponds to TRBD1 (6 bases). V lost 1 base and J lost 5, with 12 bases in between. In germline, CDR1 is MNHNS, CDR2 SASEGT. The length of the CDR3 is 16 residues. Here the CDR3 DNA reads TGTGCCAGCAGTGAAGGGGGAGGGGGAAATAATTCACCCCTCCACTTT. Its translation is CASSEGGGGNNSPLHF.

In this sample, this clone turned up a few times. Here the CDR3 reads CASSPDTINQPQHF. CDR3 bases: TGTGCCAGCAGTCCCGACACCATCAATCAGCCCCAGCATTTT. The J gene is TRBJ1-5, the V gene TRBV28; D remains unclear. The CDR3 has 14 amino acids. With 5 bases removed from V and 3 bases from J, the gap between germline ends came to 11 bases. Germline CDR1 and CDR2: MDHEN and SYDVKM. The full variable domain, with the rest looked up from reference TRBV28 and TRBJ1-5, is DVKVTQSSRYLVKRTGEKVFLECVQDMDHENMFWYRQDPGLGLRLIYFSYDVKMKEKGDIPEGYSVSREKKERFSLILESASTNQTSMYLCASSPDTINQPQHFGDGTRLSIL.

The chain joins TRBV14 to TRBJ2-3; tentatively, D is TRBD1 (5 bases). The CDR3 totals 19 residues. Germline values: CDR1 SGHDN, CDR2 FVKESK. The V end was cut by 0 bases, the J end by 4 bases, with 23 bases between. CDR3 protein: CASSQDHTDIIFISDTQYF. CDR3 sequence (DNA): TGTGCCAGCAGCCAAGATCATACGGACATCATCTTTATTTCAGATACGCAGTATTTT.

This chain uses TRBV11-3 with TRBJ1-3, with D unclear. There are 13 residues in the CDR3. From germline, CDR1 is SGHNT and CDR2 YENEEA. The V and J ends lost 0 bases and 3 bases respectively, with 3 bases between them. The CDR3 nucleotides read TGTGCCAGCAGCTTAGACGGTGGAAACACCATATATTTT. Translation gives CASSLDGGNTIYF.

This chain uses TRBV2 with TRBJ2-6; the D gene is possibly TRBD2 (5 bases). Trimming cost V 5 bases and J 1 base, with 6 bases left between them. The CDR3 runs to 14 residues. Germline V gene sequence: CDR1 SNHLY, CDR2 FYNNEI. CDR3 in DNA: TGTGCCAGCAGTTGGACTTCTGGGGCCAACGTCCTGACTTTC. This translates into CASSWTSGANVLTF.

The rearrangement joins TRBV25-1 to TRBJ2-7; 7 bases fit TRBD2. Germline CDR1 is MGHDK and CDR2 is SYGVNS. The CDR3 spans 14 residues. The junction had 4 bases not matched to a gene; V was cut back by 5 bases and J by 0 bases. CDR3 amino acids: CASSRGVNSYEQYF. The CDR3 DNA reads as TGTGCCAGCAGTCGGGGGGTAAACTCCTACGAGCAGTACTTC.

The chain joins TRBV4-1 to TRBJ1-2; 7 bases match TRBD1. The CDR3 is 14 amino acids. V was pared by 0 bases and J by 6 bases, with 4 bases of the junction left unmatched. CDR1 and CDR2 from the germline V gene are MGHRA and YSYEKL. CDR3 sequence: CASSQDPTGDGYTF. The CDR3 nucleotides read TGCGCCAGCAGCCAAGATCCCACAGGGGATGGCTACACCTTC.

V usage is TRBV24-1 and J usage is TRBJ1-2; a possible D gene is TRBD1 (5 bases). V lost 3 bases and J 4 bases, leaving 17 bases between the germline ends. The CDR3 is made up of 16 amino acids. Germline V CDR1 and CDR2: KGHDR, SFDVKD. CDR3 sequence reads: CATSDPGTGGGYGYTF. The CDR3 DNA reads TGTGCCACCAGTGATCCCGGGACGGGAGGCGGCTATGGCTACACCTTC.

In its sample, this clone was seen a few times. The chain couples TRBV5-4 to TRBJ1-2, with 7 bases matching TRBD1. Losses at the gene ends were 1 base for V and 5 bases for J; bases not matched to a gene: 5. The CDR3 is made up of 14 amino acids. Germline V lookup: CDR1 SGHNT, CDR2 YYREEE (reference sequence). The DNA for the CDR3 is TGTGCCAGCAGCTTGACAGGGGTGGGGTATGGCTACACCTTC. Translating gives CASSLTGVGYGYTF.

This sequence joins TRBV3-1 (or the pseudogene TRBV3-2) and TRBJ2-1; D is ambiguous. The CDR3 extends over 15 amino acids. Germline V CDR1 and CDR2: LGHDT, YNNKEL (reference sequence). The germline V and J ends were trimmed by 0 bases and 4 bases, with 10 bases remaining between them. The CDR3 bases are TGTGCCAGCAGCCAAGACCTGGCTGCATACAATGAGCAGTTCTTC. It specifies CASSQDLAAYNEQFF.

V usage is TRBV30 and J usage is TRBJ1-1, with D maybe TRBD1 (5 bases). Germline loops: CDR1 GTSNPN, CDR2 SVGIG (reference sequence). The CDR3 covers 12 residues. The V and J ends lost 3 bases and 4 bases respectively, with 9 bases between them. For the CDR3, the DNA is TGTGCCTGGAGCCCCGGGGGCACTGAAGCTTTCTTT. Protein: CAWSPGGTEAFF. Full variable domain (outside the CDR3, taken from reference TRBV30 and TRBJ1-1): SQTIHQWPATLVQPVGSPLSLECTVEGTSNPNLYWYRQAAGRGLQLLFYSVGIGQISSEVPQNLSASRPQDRQFILSSKKLLLSDSGFYLCAWSPGGTEAFFGQGTRLTVV.

This chain uses TRBV6-5 with TRBJ2-7, with D perhaps matching TRBD1 (5 bases). Germline-derived CDR1 and CDR2 are MNHEY and SVGAGI. The V end was cut by 6 bases, the J end by 7 bases, with 19 bases between. The CDR3 sequence is 14 residues long. The CDR3 DNA follows: TGTGCCAGCAGCCAGACAGTCCAGTGGACGGAGCAGTACTTC. Encoded protein: CASSQTVQWTEQYF.

The V gene is TRBV5-1, the J gene TRBJ2-7; D perhaps matches TRBD2 (7 bases). The CDR3 is 13 residues long. Trimming left V 0 bases short and J 7 bases short, with 11 bases between. Looked up from germline, CDR1 is SGHRS and CDR2 is YFSETQ. The CDR3 nucleotides are TGCGCCAGCAGCTTGGACAGGGAGGGAGAGCAGTACTTC. Residues: CASSLDREGEQYF.

This rearrangement joins TRBV19 to TRBJ2-7, with TRBD1 identical over 8 bases. Unmatched junction bases numbered 5, after V lost 8 bases and J lost 2 bases. This CDR3 region has 13 residues. The germline gives CDR1 LNHDA, CDR2 SQIVND (reference sequence). CDR3 loop: CASSTGVTYEQYF. CDR3 bases: TGTGCCAGTTCGACAGGGGTTACCTACGAGCAGTACTTC.

This clone was recorded only once. The genes are TRBV4-2 and TRBJ1-1, with D possibly matching TRBD1 (6 bases). The CDR3 sequence is 16 residues long. In germline, CDR1 is LGHNA, CDR2 YNFKEQ. V lost 0 bases and J lost 9, with 20 bases in between. DNA of the CDR3: TGTGCCAGCAGCCAAGATCGGGCTTCCGTGGGGGGGCAAGCTTTCTTT. Encoded protein: CASSQDRASVGGQAFF.

The chain couples TRBV13 to TRBJ2-1; TRBD2 matches 12 bases. Trimming cost V 0 bases and J 10 bases; bases outside gene matches: 4. The CDR3 runs 15 residues. Germline CDR1 and CDR2: PRHDT and FYEKMQ (reference sequence). CDR3: CASSLGTSGSKEQFF. The CDR3 region has the DNA TGTGCCAGCAGCTTAGGGACTAGCGGGAGCAAAGAGCAGTTCTTC.

The genes are TRBV11-2 and TRBJ1-3, with D perhaps TRBD1 (5 bases). CDR3 size: 15 residues. Between the trimmed V and J ends, which lost 1 base and 0 bases, there was a span of 7 bases. Germline V gene data show CDR1 as SGHAT and CDR2 as FQNNGV. DNA of the CDR3: TGTGCCAGCAGCTTAGCCGGGGGCTCTGGAAACACCATATATTTT. Encoded protein: CASSLAGGSGNTIYF. The whole variable domain, filled in from reference TRBV11-2 and TRBJ1-3, reads EAGVAQSPRYKIIEKRQSVAFWCNPISGHATLYWYQQILGQGPKLLIQFQNNGVVDDSQLPKDRFSAERLKGVDSTLKIQPAKLEDSAVYLCASSLAGGSGNTIYFGEGSWLTVV.

This rearrangement joins TRBV2 to TRBJ1-1, with 9 bases aligning to TRBD1. The CDR3 has 16 amino acids. V shed 10 bases, J shed 0 bases, and the junction held 12 bases outside the gene matches. Germline-derived CDR1 and CDR2 are SNHLY and FYNNEI. The CDR3 protein is CAKRGQGGYVNTEAFF. For the CDR3, the DNA is TGTGCCAAACGGGGACAGGGAGGCTACGTGAACACTGAAGCTTTCTTT.

V is TRBV28 and J is TRBJ1-2; TRBD1 aligns across 9 bases. CDR3 length: 15 residues. CDR1 is MDHEN and CDR2 is SYDVKM in the germline V gene. J gave up 8 bases and V 2 bases, and 9 bases lay outside the gene matches. This CDR3 is CASSLGDRQGGGYTF. CDR3 coding DNA: TGTGCCAGCAGTTTAGGGGATCGACAGGGGGGAGGCTACACCTTC.

The chain couples TRBV19 to TRBJ1-6; D not certain. With 7 bases removed from V and 15 bases from J, the gap between germline ends came to 22 bases. This CDR3 has 14 residues. The germline gives CDR1 LNHDA, CDR2 SQIVND (reference sequence). The CDR3 region is CASNDPGVSRFLHF. CDR3 in DNA: TGTGCCAGTAACGATCCCGGGGTCAGCCGATTCCTCCACTTT.

The V gene is TRBV4-1, the J gene TRBJ2-5; the match to TRBD1 covers 11 bases. V shed 0 bases and J 8 bases; nucleotides not matched to a gene: 14. The CDR3 contains 18 residues. The germline CDR1 and CDR2 sequences are MGHRA and YSYEKL. The DNA of the CDR3 is TGCGCCAGCAGCCAAGAGCCGAATTTGGGACAGGGGGAGAGAACCCAGTACTTC. Protein: CASSQEPNLGQGERTQYF.

V gene TRBV5-6 combines with J gene TRBJ1-3; 8 bases align to TRBD1. The length of the CDR3 is 17 residues. CDR1 and CDR2 (germline): SGHDT, YYEEEE. J lost 0 bases, V lost 3 bases, and 8 bases had no gene match. The CDR3 spells CASSWTGKGLSGNTIYF. The CDR3 DNA reads TGTGCCAGCAGCTGGACAGGGAAGGGCCTCTCTGGAAACACCATATATTTT.

The chain links TRBV6-4 to TRBJ1-2, with 8 bases aligning to TRBD1. Losses at the gene ends were 6 bases for V and 4 bases for J; bases not matched to a gene: 13. CDR3 length equals 16 residues. In germline, CDR1 is MRHNA, CDR2 SNTAGT. The DNA for the CDR3 is TGTGCCAGCAGCGATGACTCGACAGGGGATAGCTATGGCTACACCTTC. Translated: CASSDDSTGDSYGYTF.

The chain uses TRBV7-9 and TRBJ2-3; the match to TRBD1 covers 7 bases. This CDR3 comprises 15 residues. With 4 bases clipped from V and 4 bases from J, the junction kept 8 bases outside the gene matches. Looked up from germline, CDR1 is SEHNR and CDR2 is FQNEAQ (reference sequence). The CDR3 reads CASSSQTGRADTQYF. The CDR3, as DNA: TGTGCCAGCAGCTCACAGACAGGGCGGGCAGATACGCAGTATTTT.

The genes are TRBV14 and TRBJ1-2; tentative D call: TRBD1 (6 bases). Looked up from germline, CDR1 is SGHDN and CDR2 is FVKESK. V dropped 3 bases and J dropped 3 bases, with 14 bases sitting between them. The CDR3 runs 15 residues. The CDR3 is CASSHGGAGYYGYTF. In DNA form, the CDR3 reads TGTGCCAGCAGCCATGGGGGGGCAGGGTACTATGGCTACACCTTC.